One and the same sample provided the 22 T cell receptor beta chains below, sequenced in a study of T cell responses to AZD1222 COVID-19 vaccine. Clones were read by immunoSEQ multiplex PCR, and TCRdb kept only the in-frame ones, dropping some. The table lists 89,000 or so clones, over 80% of them singletons. Sequences were derived from peripheral blood, sampled on day 0 of AZD1222 vaccination. These TCRs come from an adult in good health.

The chain joins TRBV24-1 to TRBJ2-1; 11 nucleotides match TRBD1. The CDR3 contains 19 residues. V dropped 3 bases and J dropped 4; count of bases not matched to a gene: 13. Germline CDR1 is KGHDR and CDR2 is SFDVKD. DNA for the CDR3: TGTGCCACCAGTGATCCCCGGGGATTGGGACAGGGGGTATACAATGAGCAGTTCTTC. It specifies CATSDPRGLGQGVYNEQFF.

This clone was seen once. The V call is TRBV2, the J call TRBJ1-4, with 7 bases fitting TRBD1. The germline V gene has CDR1 SNHLY and CDR2 FYNNEI. The CDR3 is made up of 12 amino acids. With V trimmed by 7 bases and J by 8 bases, 4 bases remained unmatched. The CDR3 spells CASKRGLEKLFF. CDR3 bases: TGTGCCAGCAAGAGGGGGCTGGAAAAACTGTTTTTT.

This clone was detected only once. The chain employs TRBV7-9 and TRBJ1-1; a weak D match, TRBD1 (5 bases). Trimming pared 1 base from V and 1 base from J, leaving 13 bases between. The germline CDR1 and CDR2 sequences are SEHNR and FQNEAQ (reference sequence). CDR3 length equals 16 residues. The CDR3 is CASSLGIGTSNTEAFF. The CDR3 coding sequence is TGTGCCAGCAGCTTAGGAATCGGGACTTCGAACACTGAAGCTTTCTTT.

The chain links TRBV11-2 to TRBJ1-1, with TRBD1 identical over 9 bases. CDR3 size: 14 residues. V lost 5 bases to trimming and J lost 8 bases; unmatched junction nucleotides: 9. Germline CDR1 is SGHAT and CDR2 is FQNNGV. CDR3 in DNA: TGTGCCAGCAGCATGGGACAGGGTCTACGAGAAGCTTTCTTT. Residues: CASSMGQGLREAFF. Full variable domain (missing parts from reference TRBV11-2 and TRBJ1-1): EAGVAQSPRYKIIEKRQSVAFWCNPISGHATLYWYQQILGQGPKLLIQFQNNGVVDDSQLPKDRFSAERLKGVDSTLKIQPAKLEDSAVYLCASSMGQGLREAFFGQGTRLTVV.

This clone was counted once. The V call is TRBV28, the J call TRBJ1-3; the D gene is possibly TRBD1 (6 bases). V lost 7 bases, J lost 3 bases, and 13 bases lay in between. Germline lookup yields CDR1 MDHEN and CDR2 SYDVKM. The CDR3 loop spans 14 amino acids. CDR3 region: CASKGPGDGNTIYF. In DNA form, the CDR3 reads TGTGCCAGCAAAGGTCCAGGGGATGGAAACACCATATATTTT.

In its sample, this clone was seen once. The chain joins TRBV18 to TRBJ1-4, with TRBD1 matching over 7 bases. Germline-derived CDR1 and CDR2 are KGHSH and LQKENI. With V trimmed by 7 bases and J by 1 base, 6 bases remained unmatched. This CDR3 region has 15 residues. CDR3 DNA sequence: TGTGCCAGCTTGGGACAGAGGCGAACTAATGAAAAACTGTTTTTT. The encoded protein is CASLGQRRTNEKLFF.

The V and J genes are TRBV15 and TRBJ1-1; D ambiguous. This CDR3 region has 13 residues. CDR1 and CDR2 from the germline V gene are LNHNV and YYDKDF (reference sequence). V was pared by 2 bases and J by 0 bases, with 4 bases between. CDR3 nucleotides: TGTGCCACCAGCAGATTGATGAACACTGAAGCTTTCTTT. Its translation is CATSRLMNTEAFF.

The chain uses TRBV16 and TRBJ2-7; 9 positions agree with TRBD1. The CDR3 runs to 15 residues. The junction had 5 bases not matched to a gene; V was cut back by 3 bases and J by 2 bases. CDR1 KGHSY and CDR2 FQNENV come from the germline V gene. CDR3 DNA sequence: TGTGCCAGCAGCCAGCCGGGACAGGGTACCTACGAGCAGTACTTC. Protein product: CASSQPGQGTYEQYF.

The CDR3 DNA is TGTGCCAGCCGCCGGGCAGGGAGCAGCTATGGCTACACCTTC. Residues: CASRRAGSSYGYTF. The chain links TRBV3-1 (or the pseudogene TRBV3-2) to TRBJ1-2; weak D call: TRBD1 (5 bases). V lost 8 bases and J lost 4, with 17 bases in between. The germline CDR1 and CDR2 sequences are LGHDT and YNNKEL (reference sequence). This CDR3 is built from 14 residues.

About this clone itself: One end of the junction fails to match germline, which may point to a read error. This chain connects TRBV6-5 to TRBJ1-2, with D hard to call. The CDR3 length is 11 residues. Germline values: CDR1 MNHEY, CDR2 SVGAGI. In DNA form, the CDR3 reads TGTGCCAGCAGTTACTCCGCACTGATCACTTTC. This codes for CASSYSALITF.

A single count supports this clone. The CDR3 sequence is CASSLERGLSYNEQFF. In DNA, the CDR3 is TGCGCCAGCAGCTTGGAGAGGGGGCTTAGTTACAATGAGCAGTTCTTC. The chain has TRBV5-1 and TRBJ2-1; 7 bases line up with TRBD1. The V gene's germline CDR1 is SGHRS and CDR2 YFSETQ. With V trimmed by 0 bases and J by 4 bases, 7 bases remained unmatched. The CDR3 consists of 16 residues.

This chain uses TRBV27 with TRBJ2-7; D is undetermined. Trimming took off 6 bases at V and 3 bases at J, with 15 bases between the two ends. CDR1 and CDR2 from the germline V gene are MNHEY and SMNVEV (reference sequence). The CDR3 loop spans 14 amino acids. This CDR3 reads CASRVSFWGYEQYF. The CDR3 coding sequence is TGTGCCAGCAGGGTGTCATTTTGGGGCTACGAGCAGTACTTC.

The chain uses TRBV20-1 and TRBJ2-3; D perhaps matches TRBD2 (6 bases). V was clipped by 3 bases and J by 3 bases, with 13 bases between them. The germline V gene has CDR1 DFQATT and CDR2 SNEGSKA (reference sequence). The CDR3 has 14 amino acids. CDR3 DNA sequence: TGCAGTGCTAGTGGGGCAGGGAGGACAGATACGCAGTATTTT. Protein: CSASGAGRTDTQYF.

This clone was recorded once. V usage is TRBV27 and J usage is TRBJ2-2, with a tentative D call TRBD1 (5 bases). The germline gives CDR1 MNHEY, CDR2 SMNVEV (reference sequence). Trimming shortened V by 1 base and J by 5 bases, and 11 bases separated the two germline ends. The CDR3 is 15 amino acids. CDR3 nucleotide sequence: TGTGCCAGCAGTTTATTCCAGGGCCCGACCGGGGAGCTGTTTTTT. Its protein product is CASSLFQGPTGELFF.

The rearrangement joins TRBV6-5 to TRBJ1-1; unclear D gene. The CDR3 runs 11 residues. Germline V CDR1 and CDR2: MNHEY, SVGAGI. V dropped 6 bases and J dropped 11 bases, with 13 bases sitting between them. CDR3 region: CASRRTNRAFF. For the CDR3, the DNA is TGTGCCAGCAGACGGACCAACCGGGCTTTCTTT.

This chain uses TRBV19 with TRBJ1-5; D unresolved. Trimming took 7 bases from V and 2 from J, leaving 24 bases between them. The germline gives CDR1 LNHDA, CDR2 SQIVND (reference sequence). This CDR3 is built from 18 residues. The CDR3 DNA reads as TGTGCCAGTACTCCCCCGGGAACGGAAGTGCAGGGCAATCAGCCCCAGCATTTT. It yields the protein CASTPPGTEVQGNQPQHF. Full variable domain (rest looked up from reference TRBV19 and TRBJ1-5): DGGITQSPKYLFRKEGQNVTLSCEQNLNHDAMYWYRQDPGQGLRLIYYSQIVNDFQKGDIAEGYSVSREKKESFPLTVTSAQKNPTAFYLCASTPPGTEVQGNQPQHFGDGTRLSIL.

V and J are TRBV14 and TRBJ1-4, with 8 bases identical to TRBD1. Trimming removed 4 bases from V and 1 base from J; junction bases left unmatched: 2. Looked up from germline, CDR1 is SGHDN and CDR2 is FVKESK. This CDR3 has 15 amino acids. CDR3: CASSRTGRTNEKLFF. CDR3 nucleotides: TGTGCCAGCAGCCGGACAGGGCGAACTAATGAAAAACTGTTTTTT.

The chain employs TRBV18 and TRBJ2-2; D is perhaps TRBD1 (5 bases). The CDR3 length is 16 residues. Trimming took 3 bases from V and 0 from J, leaving 11 bases between them. Germline loops: CDR1 KGHSH, CDR2 LQKENI. CDR3 loop: CASSPQGAANTGELFF. The CDR3 DNA follows: TGTGCCAGCTCACCCCAAGGGGCCGCGAACACCGGGGAGCTGTTTTTT. Full variable domain (missing parts from reference TRBV18 and TRBJ2-2): NAGVMQNPRHLVRRRGQEARLRCSPMKGHSHVYWYRQLPEEGLKFMVYLQKENIIDESGMPKERFSAEFPKEGPSILRIQQVVRGDSAAYFCASSPQGAANTGELFFGEGSRLTVL.

The genes are TRBV10-3 and TRBJ1-2, with 8 bases aligning to TRBD1. From germline, CDR1 is ENHRY and CDR2 SYGVKD. This CDR3 has 14 residues. V trimming: 4 bases; J trimming: 3 bases; junction bases outside the gene matches: 4. The chain's CDR3 is CAISGTGQDYGYTF. The CDR3 coding sequence is TGTGCCATCAGTGGGACAGGGCAAGACTATGGCTACACCTTC.

J is TRBJ1-1 and V is TRBV5-1; TRBD1 matches at 11 bases. CDR3 length: 16 amino acids. Trimming removed 4 bases from V and 1 base from J; junction bases left unmatched: 6. Per the germline V gene, CDR1 is SGHRS and CDR2 is YFSETQ. The chain's CDR3 is CASSMGQGVRNTEAFF. The CDR3 nucleotides are TGCGCCAGCAGCATGGGACAGGGGGTGCGGAACACTGAAGCTTTCTTT.

This sequence joins TRBV7-6 and TRBJ1-4; 8 nucleotides agree with TRBD1. Germline V CDR1 and CDR2: SGHVS, FNYEAQ. This CDR3 region has 16 residues. V lost 5 bases to trimming and J lost 0 bases; unmatched junction nucleotides: 5. CDR3 nucleotide sequence: TGTGCCAGCAGCCGACGGGACAGGCCAACTAATGAAAAACTGTTTTTT. Translating it yields CASSRRDRPTNEKLFF.

This clone was seen a few times. The chain is built from TRBV7-2 and TRBJ2-3; D gene ambiguous. Germline CDR1 SGHTA, CDR2 FQGNSA. V lost 2 bases to trimming and J lost 2 bases, with 8 bases between them. The CDR3 has 14 amino acids. The CDR3 sequence: CASSLFRNTDTQYF. The CDR3 DNA sequence: TGTGCCAGCAGCTTATTTCGGAACACAGATACGCAGTATTTT.